This TCR beta chain was sequenced during a study of blood T cell repertoires in COVID-19. Background on the study: The United States, Italy and Spain were the sources of the acute and convalescent COVID-19 samples.

V lost 9 bases to trimming and J lost 1 base, with 9 bases between them. The CDR3 runs to 13 residues. The germline V gene encodes CDR1 SNHLY and CDR2 FYNNEI. Original processing notes: Cell counts per sample came from amplifying reference gene primers. Method: immunoSEQ multiplex PCR; TCRdb's copy keeps in-frame clones and lacks some. That table is the source of V, J and clone size, and D and trimming were worked out from the DNA. The sample records some 58,000 clones, roughly 87% being singletons. The sample taken for sequencing was peripheral blood. The source of this sequence is a man aged 45-65 years with active COVID-19. This chain joins TRBV2 and TRBJ2-2; D perhaps matches TRBD2 (5 bases). The CDR3: CARSLGNTGELFF. As DNA, the CDR3 is TGTGCCAGATCACTAGGGAACACCGGGGAGCTGTTTTTT.